This TCR beta chain was identified in a study of blood T cell repertoires in COVID-19. About the research overall: Samples taken during acute and convalescent COVID-19 were collected in the United States, Italy and Spain. PBMCs, B-cell-depleted T cells, or T cells were the source of the cDNA or gDNA that made up the material.

The sample holds a few counts of this clone. In the source study's methods: Amplified reference gene primers provided the basis for estimating nucleated cell counts. The method was immunoSEQ multiplex PCR; TCRdb's version includes in-frame clones alone and lacks a portion of them. The V and J calls and clone size were taken over from that table, and D and trimming were inferred from the DNA. Of about 100,000 clones listed, roughly 81% are singletons. Sequenced: peripheral blood. The receptor comes from a man at least 80 years old with COVID-19, enrolled during active disease.

CDR3 sequence: CAWSTLGQGATEAFF. CDR3 DNA: TGTGCCTGGAGTACCCTGGGACAGGGTGCCACTGAAGCTTTCTTT. The chain links TRBV30 to TRBJ1-1, with TRBD1 identical over 9 bases. Germline values: CDR1 GTSNPN, CDR2 SVGIG (reference sequence). This CDR3 has 15 amino acids. J was trimmed by 4 bases and V by 2 bases; bases with no gene match: 8. Combining the CDR3 with reference TRBV30 and TRBJ1-1 gives the whole variable domain SQTIHQWPATLVQPVGSPLSLECTVEGTSNPNLYWYRQAAGRGLQLLFYSVGIGQISSEVPQNLSASRPQDRQFILSSKKLLLSDSGFYLCAWSTLGQGATEAFFGQGTRLTVV.